The present TCR beta chain was sequenced within a study of cytomegalovirus exposure and HLA in healthy donors. Study at large: The roughly 130 validation repertoires used the same platform as the 650 to 850 first-cohort repertoires, a later analysis reported. Study-wide results and caveats: Rarity held for most TCR sequences, but there were some public TCRs that occurred in many donors.

Germline-derived CDR1 and CDR2 are MDHEN and SYDVKM. After removal of 5 bases from V and 3 bases from J, the junction contained 3 bases not matched to a gene. The CDR3 extends over 14 amino acids. Notes on this clone: As yet, its antigen is unknown.

Clones were sequenced by immunoSEQ multiplex PCR, and TCRdb holds only the in-frame ones, with some missing. The table has about 220,000 clones, 75% to 95% seen once; the top ten hold about 1%. Input material: PBMCs. The TCR comes from a woman aged 18-29 years in good health and CMV-seronegative. V gene TRBV28 combines with J gene TRBJ1-4; 7 nucleotides line up with TRBD1. The CDR3 sequence is CASSPGTANEKLFF. CDR3 DNA sequence: TGTGCCAGCAGTCCCGGGACAGCTAATGAAAAACTGTTTTTT.